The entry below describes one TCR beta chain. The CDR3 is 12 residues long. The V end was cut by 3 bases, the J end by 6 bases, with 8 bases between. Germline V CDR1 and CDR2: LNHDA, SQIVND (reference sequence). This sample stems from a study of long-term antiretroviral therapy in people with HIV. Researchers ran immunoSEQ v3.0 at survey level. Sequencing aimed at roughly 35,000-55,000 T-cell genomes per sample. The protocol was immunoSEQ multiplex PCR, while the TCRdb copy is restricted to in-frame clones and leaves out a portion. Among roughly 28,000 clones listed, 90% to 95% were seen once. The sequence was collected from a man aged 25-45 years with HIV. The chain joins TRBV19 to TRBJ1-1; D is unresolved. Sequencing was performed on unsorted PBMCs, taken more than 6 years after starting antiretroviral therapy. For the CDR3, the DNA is TGTGCCAGTAGTATGGACGGCCCTGAAGCTTTCTTT. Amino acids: CASSMDGPEAFF.